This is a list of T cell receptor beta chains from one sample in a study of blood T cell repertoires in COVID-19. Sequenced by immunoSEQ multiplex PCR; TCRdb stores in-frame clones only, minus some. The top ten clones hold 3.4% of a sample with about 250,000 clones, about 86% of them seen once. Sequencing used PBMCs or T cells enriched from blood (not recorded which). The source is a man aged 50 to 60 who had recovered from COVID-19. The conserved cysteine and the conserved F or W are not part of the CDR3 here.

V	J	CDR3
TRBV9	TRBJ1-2	ASSVEARDRRTNYGYT
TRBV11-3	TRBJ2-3	ASSARRGTSGKGSTDTQY
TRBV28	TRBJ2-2	ASTPGGMGTGELF
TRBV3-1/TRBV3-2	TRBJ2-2	ASSQVGLGELF
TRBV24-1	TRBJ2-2	ATSDLHTGELF
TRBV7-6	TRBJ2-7	ASSPRDREQY
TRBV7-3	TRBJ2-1	ASSLSLAGDNEQF
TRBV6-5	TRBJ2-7	ASSYGTGGLYEQY
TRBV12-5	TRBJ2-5	ASGPSRETQY
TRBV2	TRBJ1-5	ASSAPRGGQPQH
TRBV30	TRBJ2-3	ARDGGTDTQY
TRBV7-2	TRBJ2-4	ASSLVPGLAKNIQY
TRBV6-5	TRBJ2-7	ASSYRFGGVNNEQY
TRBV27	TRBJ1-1	ASSFTGGTEAF
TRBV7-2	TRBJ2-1	ASSAQTSGSRVREQF
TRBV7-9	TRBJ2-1	ASTLLGGASDEQF
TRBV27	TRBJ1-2	ASSMDRANYGYT
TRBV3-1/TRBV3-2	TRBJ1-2	ASSPTWGGDYGYT
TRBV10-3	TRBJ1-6	AISRDMINSPLH
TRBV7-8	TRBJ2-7	ASSPGLAGVEQY
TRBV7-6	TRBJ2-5	ASSLGPVQETQY
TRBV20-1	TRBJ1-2	SASTVPGYT
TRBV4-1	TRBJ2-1	ASSPSGKNYNEQF
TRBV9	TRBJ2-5	ASSVEASGETQY
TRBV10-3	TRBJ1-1	AIRQGLYTEAF
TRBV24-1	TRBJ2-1	ATSDSSGGVFYNEQF
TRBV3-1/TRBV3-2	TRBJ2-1	ASSLKGTGGMNYNEQF
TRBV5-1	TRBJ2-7	ASSWAPAYEQY
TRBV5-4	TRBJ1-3	ASSSGTGWDTIY